A selection of T cell receptor beta chains follows, all from one sample in a study of T-cell memory formation after mild COVID-19. TCRdb re-called the 5' RACE reads with MiXCR, one entry per CDR3 protein. The sample lists fewer than 300,000 distinct CDR3 sequences, approximately 18% seen once, with about 21% in the top ten. Source material: PBMCs or a T cell subset sorted from them (not recorded which). The receptors originated from a man younger than 35 who had mild COVID-19 (a few samples of this study predate the infection). Cell type and time point are not known. Each CDR3 is given with its conserved first and last residue. The order of the fields is CDR3 protein, CDR3 DNA, J gene, V gene, D gene, clone size. The D gene is left open where the match is weak. Size values are once, few and many counts, or a class for expanded clones, and some rows have none.

CDR3: CASSFRAGPRYNEQFF; DNA: TGTGCCAGCAGCTTTAGAGCGGGCCCCCGTTACAATGAGCAGTTCTTC; J: TRBJ2-1; V: TRBV7-9; D: NA; size: NA
CDR3: CSARGGTYGELFF; DNA: TGCAGTGCTAGAGGAGGGACTTACGGGGAGCTGTTTTTT; J: TRBJ2-2; V: TRBV20-1; D: NA; size: few
CDR3: CASSPPKGRDTEAFF; DNA: TGCGCCAGCAGCCCTCCAAAGGGGAGGGACACTGAAGCTTTCTTT; J: TRBJ1-1; V: TRBV5-1; D: NA; size: NA
CDR3: CASSRQGAQETQYF; DNA: TGTGCCAGCAGCCGACAGGGGGCTCAAGAGACCCAGTACTTC; J: TRBJ2-5; V: TRBV7-2; D: TRBD1; size: few
CDR3: CASSEALRETQYF; DNA: TGTGCCAGCAGTGAAGCGCTAAGGGAGACCCAGTACTTC; J: TRBJ2-5; V: TRBV2; D: NA; size: few
CDR3: CASSHRRDQETQYF; DNA: TGTGCCAGCAGCCATCGACGGGATCAAGAGACCCAGTACTTC; J: TRBJ2-5; V: TRBV5-4; D: NA; size: once
CDR3: CSALQVLNSGKLFF; DNA: TGCAGTGCGTTGCAGGTTCTTAACAGTGGAAAACTGTTTTTT; J: TRBJ1-4; V: TRBV20-1; D: NA; size: NA
CDR3: CASSEDRVSYNEQFF; DNA: TGTGCCAGCAGTGAGGACAGGGTGTCCTACAATGAGCAGTTCTTC; J: TRBJ2-1; V: TRBV6-4; D: TRBD1; size: NA
CDR3: CASSLRDRGPGYGYTF; DNA: TGTGCCAGCAGCTTAAGGGACAGGGGGCCTGGCTATGGCTACACCTTC; J: TRBJ1-2; V: TRBV7-8; D: TRBD1; size: few
CDR3: CASSSSSVETQYF; DNA: TGTGCCAGCAGCTCCTCCAGCGTGGAGACCCAGTACTTC; J: TRBJ2-5; V: TRBV7-2; D: NA; size: few
CDR3: CASSVDRGLNSPLHF; DNA: TGTGCCAGCAGCGTCGACAGGGGGCTTAATTCACCCCTCCACTTT; J: TRBJ1-6; V: TRBV9; D: TRBD1; size: few
CDR3: CASSLERGTDTQYF; DNA: TGCGCCAGCAGCTTGGAGCGGGGCACAGATACGCAGTATTTT; J: TRBJ2-3; V: TRBV5-1; D: NA; size: few